This T cell receptor (beta chain) is drawn from a study of T-cell reconstitution after alpha-beta-depleted transplantation in children. The germline V gene has CDR1 SGHRS and CDR2 YFSETQ. Losses at the gene ends were 4 bases for V and 5 bases for J; bases not matched to a gene: 11. This CDR3 comprises 15 residues. About this clonotype itself: Its antigen remains unidentified.

Overall study findings and caveats: Newly made T cells mostly supplied T-cell counts and diversity one year after transplant. By about two months after transplant, alpha-beta T cells reportedly arose from several hundred graft clones that had expanded. Recipient T cells and thymic progenitors that survived were the source of the high TCRbeta diversity seen at day 60 in some patients.

As it was prepared, the TCRbeta library received unique molecular identifiers. TCRdb processed the PCR reads anew with MiXCR; each CDR3 protein has one entry. Here the sample spans about 610,000 distinct CDR3 sequences, roughly a quarter being singletons. The rearrangement joins TRBV5-1 to TRBJ2-7, with 8 bases aligning to TRBD2. Sequencing used PBMCs, obtained before TCRalphabeta/CD19-depleted stem cell transplant. This clonotype was sampled from a boy under three years old with Wiskott-Aldrich syndrome, due to receive a stem cell transplant. The CDR3, as DNA: TGCGCCAGCAGCCCCACACTAGCGGACCTAAACGAGCAGTACTTC. Translated: CASSPTLADLNEQYF.